This section outlines one TCR beta chain sequence together with its context. Its target is unknown. This record belongs to a study of CD8 T cells in ankylosing spondylitis. Study findings and constraints: Earlier reports found some motif variants in synovial fluid and blood in reactive arthritis. Clones linked to the disease showed a CD8+ phenotype. They occurred at relatively low frequencies in peripheral blood.

A single record per CDR3 protein comes from TCRdb applying MiXCR to the 5' RACE reads. The sample lists 250,000 to 350,000 distinct CDR3 sequences; around 21% were seen once. V lost 6 bases, J lost 6 bases, and 11 bases lay in between. Looked up from germline, CDR1 is MNHNS and CDR2 is SASEGT. This CDR3 spans 13 amino acids. The chain links TRBV6-1 to TRBJ2-2; D remains unclear. This clonotype was obtained from a female donor with ankylosing spondylitis or in good health (not recorded which). Sequencing input: blood, either unsorted or a sorted T cell fraction (not recorded which). The CDR3 loop reads CASRSKRAGELFF. In DNA form, the CDR3 reads TGTGCCAGCAGATCAAAGCGTGCCGGGGAGCTGTTTTTT.